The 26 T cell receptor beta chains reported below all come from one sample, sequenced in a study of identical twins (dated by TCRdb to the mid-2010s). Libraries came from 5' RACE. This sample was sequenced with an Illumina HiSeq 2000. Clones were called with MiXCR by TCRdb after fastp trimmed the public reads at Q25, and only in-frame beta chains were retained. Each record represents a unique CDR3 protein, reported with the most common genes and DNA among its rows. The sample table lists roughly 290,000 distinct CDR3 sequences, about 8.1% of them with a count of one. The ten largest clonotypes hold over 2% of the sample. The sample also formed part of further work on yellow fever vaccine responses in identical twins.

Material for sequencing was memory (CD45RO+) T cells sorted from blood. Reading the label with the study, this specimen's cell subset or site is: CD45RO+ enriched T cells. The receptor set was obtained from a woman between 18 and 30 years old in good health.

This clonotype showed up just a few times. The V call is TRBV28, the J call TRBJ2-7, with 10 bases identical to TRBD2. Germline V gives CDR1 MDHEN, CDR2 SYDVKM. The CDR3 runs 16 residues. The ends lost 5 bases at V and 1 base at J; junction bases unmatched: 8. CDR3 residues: CASSEAGGVGSYEQYF. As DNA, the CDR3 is TGTGCCAGCAGTGAAGCGGGAGGGGTAGGGTCCTACGAGCAGTACTTC.

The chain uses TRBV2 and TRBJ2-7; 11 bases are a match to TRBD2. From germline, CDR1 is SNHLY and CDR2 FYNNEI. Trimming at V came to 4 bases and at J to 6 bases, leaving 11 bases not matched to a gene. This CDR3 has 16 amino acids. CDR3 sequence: CASSGSLAGGGGEQYF. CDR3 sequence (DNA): TGTGCCAGCAGTGGGTCTCTAGCGGGAGGTGGCGGCGAGCAGTACTTC.

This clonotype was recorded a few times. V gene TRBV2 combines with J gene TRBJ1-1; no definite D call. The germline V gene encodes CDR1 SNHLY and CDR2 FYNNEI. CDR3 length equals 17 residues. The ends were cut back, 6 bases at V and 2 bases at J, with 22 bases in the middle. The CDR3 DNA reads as TGTGCCAGCAGGAGTTTCGATCGTTCGGCCTTCAACACTGAAGCTTTCTTT. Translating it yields CASRSFDRSAFNTEAFF.

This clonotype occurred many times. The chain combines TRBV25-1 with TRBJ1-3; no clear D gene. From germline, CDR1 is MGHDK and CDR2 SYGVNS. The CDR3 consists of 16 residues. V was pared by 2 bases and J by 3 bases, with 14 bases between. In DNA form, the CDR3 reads TGTGCCAGCAGTGAACTACCTCAAAGTGGTGGAAACACCATATATTTT. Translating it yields CASSELPQSGGNTIYF.

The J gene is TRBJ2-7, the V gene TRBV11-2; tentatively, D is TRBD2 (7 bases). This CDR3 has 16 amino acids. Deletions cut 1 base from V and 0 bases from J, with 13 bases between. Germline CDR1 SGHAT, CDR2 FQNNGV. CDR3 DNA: TGTGCCAGCAGCTTAGCTCCCGGGGGGCCCTCCTACGAGCAGTACGTC. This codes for CASSLAPGGPSYEQYV.

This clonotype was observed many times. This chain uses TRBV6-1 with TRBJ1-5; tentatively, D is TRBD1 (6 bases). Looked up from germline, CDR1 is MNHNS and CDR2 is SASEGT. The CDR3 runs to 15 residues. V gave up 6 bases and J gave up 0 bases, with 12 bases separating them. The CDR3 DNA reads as TGTGCCAGCAGAGATACAGGGCATAGCAATCAGCCCCAGCATTTT. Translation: CASRDTGHSNQPQHF.

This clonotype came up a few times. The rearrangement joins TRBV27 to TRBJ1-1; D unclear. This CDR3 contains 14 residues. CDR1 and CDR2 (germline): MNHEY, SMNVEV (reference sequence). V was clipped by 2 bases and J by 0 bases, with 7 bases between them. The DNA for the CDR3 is TGTGCCAGCAGTTTACGGGAAATGAACACTGAAGCTTTCTTT. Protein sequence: CASSLREMNTEAFF.

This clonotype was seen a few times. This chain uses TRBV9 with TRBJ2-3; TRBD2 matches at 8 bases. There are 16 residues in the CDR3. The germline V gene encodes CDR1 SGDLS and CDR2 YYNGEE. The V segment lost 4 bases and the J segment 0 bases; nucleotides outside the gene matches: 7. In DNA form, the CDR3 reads TGTGCCAGCAGCCTCCGTAGCGGGACGAGCACAGATACGCAGTATTTT. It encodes CASSLRSGTSTDTQYF.

CDR3 in DNA: TGTGCTAGTGCCTTGGACAGTACCGGGGAGCTGTTTTTT. Residues: CASALDSTGELFF. The chain has TRBV12-5 and TRBJ2-2, with a possible D match to TRBD1 (6 bases). Germline V gene sequence: CDR1 LGHNT, CDR2 FRNRAP. With 7 bases removed from V and 5 bases from J, the gap between germline ends came to 11 bases. The CDR3 is made up of 13 amino acids.

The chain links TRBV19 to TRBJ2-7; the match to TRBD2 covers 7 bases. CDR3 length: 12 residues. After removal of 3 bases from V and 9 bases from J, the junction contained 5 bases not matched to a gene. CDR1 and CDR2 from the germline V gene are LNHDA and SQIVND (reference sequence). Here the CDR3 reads CASSMREGRQYF. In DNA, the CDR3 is TGTGCCAGTAGTATGAGGGAGGGTCGGCAGTACTTC.

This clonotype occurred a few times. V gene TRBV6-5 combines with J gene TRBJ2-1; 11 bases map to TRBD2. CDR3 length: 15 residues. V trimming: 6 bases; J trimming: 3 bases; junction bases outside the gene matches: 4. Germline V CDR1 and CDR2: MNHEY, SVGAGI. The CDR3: CASSLLAGDYNEQFF. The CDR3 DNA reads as TGTGCCAGCAGCTTACTAGCGGGAGACTACAATGAGCAGTTCTTC.

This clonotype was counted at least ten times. CDR3: CASSLDGSYEQYF. The CDR3 nucleotides are TGCGCCAGCAGCTTGGATGGAAGTTACGAGCAGTACTTC. The chain combines TRBV5-1 with TRBJ2-7; no reliable D call. V shed 0 bases and J shed 4 bases, with 8 bases lying between them. CDR1 and CDR2 (germline): SGHRS, YFSETQ. There are 13 residues in the CDR3.

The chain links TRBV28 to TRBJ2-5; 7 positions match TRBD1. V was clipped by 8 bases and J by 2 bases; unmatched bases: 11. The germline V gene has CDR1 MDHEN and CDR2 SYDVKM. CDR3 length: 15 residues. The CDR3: CASGRQGGGQETQYF. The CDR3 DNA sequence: TGTGCCAGCGGTCGACAGGGTGGGGGACAAGAGACCCAGTACTTC.

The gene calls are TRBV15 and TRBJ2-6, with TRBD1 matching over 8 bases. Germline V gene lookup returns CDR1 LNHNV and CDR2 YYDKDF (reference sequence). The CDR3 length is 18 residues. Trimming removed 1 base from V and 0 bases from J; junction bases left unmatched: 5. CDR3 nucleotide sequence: TGTGCCACCAGCAGAGGGGACAGGCTCCTCTCTGGGGCCAACGTCCTGACTTTC. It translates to CATSRGDRLLSGANVLTF.

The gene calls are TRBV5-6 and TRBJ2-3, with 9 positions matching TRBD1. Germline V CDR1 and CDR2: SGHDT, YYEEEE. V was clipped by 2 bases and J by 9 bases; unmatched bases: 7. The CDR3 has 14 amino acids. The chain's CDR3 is CASSFGTGFGTQYF. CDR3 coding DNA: TGTGCCAGCAGCTTCGGGACAGGGTTTGGCACGCAGTATTTT. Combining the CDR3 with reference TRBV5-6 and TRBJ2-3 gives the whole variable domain DAGVTQSPTHLIKTRGQQVTLRCSPKSGHDTVSWYQQALGQGPQFIFQYYEEEERQRGNFPDRFSGHQFPNYSSELNVNALLLGDSALYLCASSFGTGFGTQYFGPGTRLTVL.

The DNA for the CDR3 is TGTGCCAGCAGTTATACAGGGGGCCGTACTAGCACAGATACGCAGTATTTT. It codes for CASSYTGGRTSTDTQYF. This chain links TRBV6-5 with TRBJ2-3; 9 bases are a match to TRBD1. The CDR3 contains 17 residues. Germline V gene data show CDR1 as MNHEY and CDR2 as SVGAGI. The V and J ends lost 3 bases and 0 bases, in that order; junction bases with no gene match: 7.

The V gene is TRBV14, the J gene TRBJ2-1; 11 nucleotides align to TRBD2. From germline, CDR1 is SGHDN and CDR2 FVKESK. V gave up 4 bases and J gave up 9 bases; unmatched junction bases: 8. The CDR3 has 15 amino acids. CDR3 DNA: TGTGCCAGCAGCCCCCTAGCGGGGGGTGGGGGTGAGCAGTTCTTC. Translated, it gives CASSPLAGGGGEQFF.

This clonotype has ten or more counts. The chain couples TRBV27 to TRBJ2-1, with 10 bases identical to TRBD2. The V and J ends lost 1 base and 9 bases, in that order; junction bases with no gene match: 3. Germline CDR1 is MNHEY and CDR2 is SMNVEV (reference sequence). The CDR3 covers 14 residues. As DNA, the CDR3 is TGTGCCAGCAGTTTATGGGCTAGCGGGGGTGAGCAGTTCTTC. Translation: CASSLWASGGEQFF.

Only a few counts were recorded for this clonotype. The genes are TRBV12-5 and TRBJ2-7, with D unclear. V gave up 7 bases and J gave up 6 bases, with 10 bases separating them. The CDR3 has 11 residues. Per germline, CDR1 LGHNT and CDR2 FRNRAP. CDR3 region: CASARISEQYF. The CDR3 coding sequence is TGTGCTAGTGCCCGAATAAGCGAGCAGTACTTC.

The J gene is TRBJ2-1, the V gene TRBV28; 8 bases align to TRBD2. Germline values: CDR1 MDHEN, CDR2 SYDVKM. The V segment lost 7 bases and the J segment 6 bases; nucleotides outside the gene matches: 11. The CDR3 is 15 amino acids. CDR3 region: CASIKAGLVTNEQFF. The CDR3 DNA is TGTGCCAGCATCAAAGCGGGACTAGTCACCAATGAGCAGTTCTTC. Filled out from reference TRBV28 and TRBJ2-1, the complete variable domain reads DVKVTQSSRYLVKRTGEKVFLECVQDMDHENMFWYRQDPGLGLRLIYFSYDVKMKEKGDIPEGYSVSREKKERFSLILESASTNQTSMYLCASIKAGLVTNEQFFGPGTRLTVL.

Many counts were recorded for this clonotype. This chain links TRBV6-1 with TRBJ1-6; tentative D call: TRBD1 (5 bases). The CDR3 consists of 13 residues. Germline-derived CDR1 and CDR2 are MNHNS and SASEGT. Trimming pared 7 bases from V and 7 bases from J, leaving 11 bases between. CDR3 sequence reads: CASTREVNSPLHF. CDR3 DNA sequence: TGTGCCAGCACCAGGGAAGTAAATTCACCCCTCCACTTT.

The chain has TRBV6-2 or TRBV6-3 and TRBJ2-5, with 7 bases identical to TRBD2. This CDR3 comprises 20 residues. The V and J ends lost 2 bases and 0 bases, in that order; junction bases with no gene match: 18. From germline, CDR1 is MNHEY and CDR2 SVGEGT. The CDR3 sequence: CASSYPTRGQRGPNQETQYF. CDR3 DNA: TGTGCCAGCAGTTACCCCACTAGGGGCCAGCGGGGTCCCAACCAAGAGACCCAGTACTTC.

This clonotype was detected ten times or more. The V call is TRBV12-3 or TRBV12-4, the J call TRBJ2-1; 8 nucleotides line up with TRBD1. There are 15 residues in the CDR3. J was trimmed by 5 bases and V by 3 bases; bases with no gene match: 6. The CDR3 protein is CASSFEGQVHNEQFF. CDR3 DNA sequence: TGTGCCAGCAGTTTCGAGGGACAGGTACACAATGAGCAGTTCTTC.

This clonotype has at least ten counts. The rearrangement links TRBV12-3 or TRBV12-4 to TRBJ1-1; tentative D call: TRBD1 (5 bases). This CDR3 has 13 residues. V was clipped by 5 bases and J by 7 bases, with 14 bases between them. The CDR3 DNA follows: TGTGCCAGCAGTCTCCAATACAGGAGTGAAGCTTTCTTT. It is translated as CASSLQYRSEAFF.

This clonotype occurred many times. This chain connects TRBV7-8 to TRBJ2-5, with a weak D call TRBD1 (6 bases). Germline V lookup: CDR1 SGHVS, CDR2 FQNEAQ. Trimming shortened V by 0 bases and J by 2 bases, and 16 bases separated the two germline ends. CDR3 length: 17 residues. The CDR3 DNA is TGTGCCAGCAGCTTAGCAATGGACAGACTCATTCAAGAGACCCAGTACTTC. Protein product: CASSLAMDRLIQETQYF. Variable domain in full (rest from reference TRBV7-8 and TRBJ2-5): GAGVSQSPRYKVAKRGQDVALRCDPISGHVSLFWYQQALGQGPEFLTYFQNEAQLDKSGLPSDRFFAERPEGSVSTLKIQRTQQEDSAVYLCASSLAMDRLIQETQYFGPGTRLLVL.

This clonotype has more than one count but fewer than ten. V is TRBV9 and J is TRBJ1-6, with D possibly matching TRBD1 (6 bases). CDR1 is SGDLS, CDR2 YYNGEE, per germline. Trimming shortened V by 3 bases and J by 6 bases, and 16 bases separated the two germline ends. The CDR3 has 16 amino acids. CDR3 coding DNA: TGTGCCAGCAGCGCAAAGGGGGGGCTAATTAATTCACCCCTCCACTTT. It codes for CASSAKGGLINSPLHF.